This entry is about one T cell receptor beta chain. Its antigen is unknown. The sample originates from a study of OX40 agonist ivuxolimab in advanced cancers. Study background: Patients assigned to dose escalation were diagnosed with hepatocellular carcinoma, melanoma, renal cell or head and neck cancer.

Broader study findings: Some of the nonresponding patients also showed low levels of normalized T-cell clonal expansion. The CD4+ and CD8+ T cells in the blood had expanded clonally by week 6 at 0.1 to 3.0 mg/kg.

Measured with immunoSEQ multiplex PCR; TCRdb has only the in-frame clones, and not every one. The sample includes fewer than 70,000 clones, 91% of them seen just once. CDR1 and CDR2 (germline): MNHEY, SVGAGI. Trimming pared 2 bases from V and 5 bases from J, leaving 9 bases between. The CDR3 runs to 14 residues. This specimen consisted of CD4+ or CD8+ T cells sorted from blood, obtained in a trial of the OX40 agonist ivuxolimab. The chain joins TRBV6-5 to TRBJ1-4; a weak D match, TRBD1 (5 bases). This clonotype was sampled from an adult with an advanced solid tumor such as melanoma, head and neck, liver or kidney cancer. The chain's CDR3 is CASSYRGSNEKLFF. In nucleotides, the CDR3 is TGTGCCAGCAGTTACAGGGGTTCCAATGAAAAACTGTTTTTT.